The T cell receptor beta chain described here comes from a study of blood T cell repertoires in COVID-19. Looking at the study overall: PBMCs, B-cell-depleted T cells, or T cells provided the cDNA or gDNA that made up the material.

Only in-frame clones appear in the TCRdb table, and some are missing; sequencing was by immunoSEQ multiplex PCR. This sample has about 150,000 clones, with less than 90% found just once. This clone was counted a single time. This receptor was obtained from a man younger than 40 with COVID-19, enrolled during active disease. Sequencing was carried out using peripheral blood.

The CDR3 DNA follows: TGTGCCATCAGTGAACGACAAATGGACGAGCAGTACTTC. Protein product: CAISERQMDEQYF. The rearrangement links TRBV10-3 to TRBJ2-7; D uncertain. Trimming stripped 3 bases from V and 5 bases from J, with 11 bases between. The CDR3 is made up of 13 amino acids. Germline assignment: CDR1 ENHRY and CDR2 SYGVKD.